This T cell receptor beta chain stems from a study of blood T cell repertoires in COVID-19. Repertoires were generated with immunoSEQ multiplex PCR, while TCRdb's copy carries only in-frame clones and drops some. The sample gives 200,000 to 250,000 clones, roughly 83% of which show up once; more than 2% is in the top ten. Trimming took 3 bases from V and 5 from J, leaving 10 bases between them. CDR3 length: 14 amino acids. CDR1 and CDR2 (germline): LNHDA, SQIVND (reference sequence). The chain recombines TRBV19 with TRBJ2-2, with D maybe TRBD1 (5 bases). This receptor was identified in a woman between 45 and 65 years old who had recovered from COVID-19. The sequencing input was PBMCs or T cells enriched from blood (not recorded which). The CDR3 region has the DNA TGTGCCAGTAGTATCTCATCAGGGACCGGGGAGCTGTTTTTT. It codes for CASSISSGTGELFF.